The present T cell receptor beta chain was sequenced within a study of CD8 T cells in ankylosing spondylitis. Study-level points and caveats: Peripheral blood held disease-linked clones only at relatively low frequency, and these were CD8+. Some motif variants were previously reported in reactive arthritis synovial fluid and blood. Roughly 8 highly homologous variants made up a TCR beta motif that seemed to typify ankylosing spondylitis blood.

This clonotype was counted many times. Its antigen is not identified. Molecular-barcoded quantitative 5'-RACE produced these TCR beta libraries. TCRdb redid the calling of the 5' RACE reads with MiXCR, one entry per CDR3 protein. The data show fewer than 650,000 distinct CDR3 sequences, more than 9.5% seen once. This sequence was found in a male donor with ankylosing spondylitis. Sequencing was done on a sample of blood, either unsorted or a sorted T cell fraction (not recorded which).

CDR3 bases: TGTGCCAGCAGCTCGTGGACTAGCGGGAGGGCCGAGGAGCAGTTCTTC. It specifies CASSSWTSGRAEEQFF. The chain combines TRBV11-2 with TRBJ2-1, with 15 bases that match TRBD2. Unmatched junction bases numbered 8, after V lost 4 bases and J lost 10 bases. The CDR3 sequence is 16 residues long. CDR1 is SGHAT and CDR2 is FQNNGV in the germline V gene.